These 7 T cell receptor beta chains originate from one sample sequenced in a study of monozygotic twins with inflammatory bowel disease. TCRdb derives one entry per CDR3 protein from the 5' RACE reads, leaving out DNA. The table for this sample gives 150,000 to 200,000 distinct CDR3 sequences. Sequencing input: blood. The receptors derive from a human donor with ulcerative colitis or Crohn's disease, or a healthy co-twin of an affected twin (not recorded which).

The rearrangement joins TRBV6-5 to TRBJ2-1; the D call from TCRdb, TRBD2, cannot be confirmed without DNA. The V gene's germline CDR1 is MNHEY and CDR2 SVGAGI. CDR3 length: 16 residues. The chain's CDR3 is CASSYTSGYSYNEQFF.

V gene TRBV7-3 combines with J gene TRBJ2-5; there is no DNA to check the TCRdb D call of TRBD1. Germline V gene lookup returns CDR1 SGHTA and CDR2 FQGTGA. The CDR3 covers 15 residues. The CDR3 loop reads CASSSVGGGGETQYF.

The chain carries TRBV7-6 and TRBJ1-1; TCRdb designates TRBD1, a call that cannot be tested without DNA. This CDR3 has 13 amino acids. Looked up from germline, CDR1 is SGHVS and CDR2 is FNYEAQ. The chain's CDR3 is CASSVGQKSEAFF. The full variable domain, in which reference TRBV7-6 and TRBJ1-1 provide the parts outside the CDR3, is GAGVSQSPRYKVTKRGQDVALRCDPISGHVSLYWYRQALGQGPEFLTYFNYEAQQDKSGLPNDRFSAERPEGSISTLTIQRTEQRDSAMYRCASSVGQKSEAFFGQGTRLTVV.

The genes are TRBV20-1 and TRBJ1-2; TCRdb proposes TRBD1, but this gene call is untestable without DNA. CDR3 length equals 12 residues. CDR1 is DFQATT, CDR2 SNEGSKA, per germline (reference sequence). The CDR3 loop is CSAALGGYGYTF.

CDR3 sequence: CASGFGAGGSTGELFF. The chain links TRBV12-5 to TRBJ2-2; TCRdb returns TRBD1, unconfirmable since there is no DNA. The CDR3 length is 16 residues. From germline, CDR1 is LGHNT and CDR2 FRNRAP.

V is TRBV7-9 and J is TRBJ2-7; absent DNA, TCRdb's TRBD2 call cannot be checked. This CDR3 spans 15 amino acids. CDR1 SEHNR and CDR2 FQNEAQ come from the germline V gene (reference sequence). CDR3 sequence reads: CASRRGRFGSYEQYF.

The chain carries TRBV7-6 and TRBJ2-4. CDR1 is SGHVS, CDR2 FNYEAQ, per germline. The CDR3 contains 15 residues. CDR3: CASSYTDLAKNIQYF.